This T cell receptor (beta chain) was sequenced in a study of T cell responses to AZD1222 COVID-19 vaccine. General observations from the study: Clonal diversity may have been underestimated, and the donors were mostly white British, with more females than males.

As regards this clone: The antigen is not known.

The germline CDR1 and CDR2 sequences are SEHNR and FQNEAQ (reference sequence). The length of the CDR3 is 13 residues. Trimming shortened V by 5 bases and J by 3 bases, and 10 bases separated the two germline ends. Data came from immunoSEQ multiplex PCR; TCRdb stores just in-frame clones and leaves some out. This sample has around 130,000 clones, with about nine tenths found just once. This clonotype originated in an adult who received the AZD1222 COVID-19 vaccine. The chain couples TRBV7-9 to TRBJ1-2; D uncertain. The sample here was peripheral blood, taken 28 days after the second AZD1222 dose. The CDR3 coding sequence is TGTGCCAGCAGCCCGGACGTCTACTATGGCTACACCTTC. Its protein is CASSPDVYYGYTF.